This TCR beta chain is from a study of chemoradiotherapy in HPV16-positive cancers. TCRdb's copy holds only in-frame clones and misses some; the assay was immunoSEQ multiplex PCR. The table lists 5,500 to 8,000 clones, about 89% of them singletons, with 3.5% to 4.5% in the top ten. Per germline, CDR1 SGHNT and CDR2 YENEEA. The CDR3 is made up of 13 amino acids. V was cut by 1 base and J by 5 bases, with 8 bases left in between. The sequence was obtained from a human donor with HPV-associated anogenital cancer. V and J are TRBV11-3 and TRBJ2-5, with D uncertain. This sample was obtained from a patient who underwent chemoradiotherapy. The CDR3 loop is CASSLGESETQYF. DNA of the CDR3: TGTGCCAGCAGCTTAGGGGAAAGTGAGACCCAGTACTTC.